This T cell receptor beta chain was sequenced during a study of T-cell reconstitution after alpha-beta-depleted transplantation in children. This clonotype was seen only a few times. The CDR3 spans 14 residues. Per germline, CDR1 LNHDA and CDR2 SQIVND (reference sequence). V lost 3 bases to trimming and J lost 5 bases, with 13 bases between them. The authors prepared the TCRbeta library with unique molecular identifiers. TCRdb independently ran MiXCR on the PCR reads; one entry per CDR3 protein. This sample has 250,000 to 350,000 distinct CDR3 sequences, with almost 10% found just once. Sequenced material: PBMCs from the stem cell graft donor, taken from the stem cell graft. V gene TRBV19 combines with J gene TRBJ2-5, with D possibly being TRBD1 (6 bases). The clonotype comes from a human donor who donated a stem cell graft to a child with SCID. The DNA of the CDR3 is TGTGCCAGTAGTATCACAGGGAAACGGGAGACCCAGTACTTC. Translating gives CASSITGKRETQYF.